These 5 T cell receptor beta chains share one sample of origin, sequenced in a study of PD-1 blockade in classical Hodgkin lymphoma. Sequenced by immunoSEQ multiplex PCR; TCRdb stores in-frame clones only, minus some. The sample contains about 43,000 clones, under 75% of which appear only once. Exposure to brentuximab vedotin varied, and each patient had relapsed following autologous stem cell transplantation. The specimen was peripheral blood mononuclear cells (PBMCs), collected before the second cycle of nivolumab. The receptors come from a human donor with classical Hodgkin lymphoma.

J is TRBJ1-5 and V is TRBV19; no clear D gene. The germline V and J ends were trimmed by 10 bases and 3 bases, with 16 bases remaining between them. The CDR3 has 14 amino acids. Germline values: CDR1 LNHDA, CDR2 SQIVND (reference sequence). CDR3 loop: CATTQGELNQPQHF. CDR3 DNA sequence: TGTGCCACAACACAAGGCGAACTCAATCAGCCCCAGCATTTT.

Note on this clone: The sample has other DNA sequences that encode this CDR3 too. V is TRBV2 and J is TRBJ2-7; D is ambiguous. Trimming removed 1 base at V and 4 bases at J, with 2 bases between. CDR3 length: 11 residues. CDR1 is SNHLY and CDR2 is FYNNEI in the germline V gene. CDR3 DNA: TGTGCCAGCAGTGAAGGTTACGAGCAGTACTTC. It specifies CASSEGYEQYF.

The rearrangement uses TRBV19 and TRBJ2-7; D is possibly TRBD1 or TRBD2 (7 bases each). From germline, CDR1 is LNHDA and CDR2 SQIVND (reference sequence). V lost 8 bases and J lost 0, with 23 bases in between. The CDR3 is 17 residues long. The CDR3 loop is CASGRGLSPEFSYEQYF. The CDR3, as DNA: TGTGCCAGTGGGAGGGGGCTGTCCCCCGAATTCTCCTACGAGCAGTACTTC.

This sequence joins TRBV29-1 and TRBJ1-1, with D maybe TRBD1 (5 bases). Trimming left V 6 bases short and J 6 bases short, with 14 bases between. The CDR3 is made up of 12 amino acids. Germline assignment: CDR1 SQVTM and CDR2 ANQGSEA. The DNA of the CDR3 is TGCAGCGTGGGGTATAGAGGGGCTGAAGCTTTCTTT. This sequence encodes CSVGYRGAEAFF.

The chain has TRBV13 and TRBJ2-3, with 12 bases aligning to TRBD1. The germline V gene encodes CDR1 PRHDT and CDR2 FYEKMQ (reference sequence). J was trimmed by 4 bases and V by 1 base; bases with no gene match: 6. CDR3 size: 17 residues. CDR3 sequence (DNA): TGTGCCAGCAGCTTAGAACCGGGACAGGGGGCTTCAGATACGCAGTATTTT. Its protein is CASSLEPGQGASDTQYF.